Detailed here is one TCR beta chain. In the original processing: Cell counts per sample came from amplifying reference gene primers. The method was immunoSEQ multiplex PCR; TCRdb's version includes in-frame clones alone and lacks a portion of them. V and J calls plus clone size are reproduced from that table; the DNA served to infer D and trimming. The data hold 200,000 to 300,000 clones, with 81% observed a single time. The Seattle site enrolled patients during active infection and followed them longitudinally. This specimen belongs to a study of blood T cell repertoires in COVID-19. From germline, CDR1 is LNHDA and CDR2 SQIVND (reference sequence). This CDR3 is built from 14 residues. The V gene end was trimmed by 6 bases and the J gene end by 5 bases; junction bases not matched to a gene: 6.

This chain connects TRBV19 to TRBJ1-4; 7 nucleotides align to TRBD1. Sequences were obtained from peripheral blood. This TCR was recovered from a woman of 80 years or more with COVID-19, enrolled during active disease. This CDR3 reads CASRFRDRNEKLFF. The DNA of the CDR3 is TGTGCCAGTAGATTCCGGGACAGAAATGAAAAACTGTTTTTT. Complete variable domain (other parts from reference TRBV19 and TRBJ1-4): DGGITQSPKYLFRKEGQNVTLSCEQNLNHDAMYWYRQDPGQGLRLIYYSQIVNDFQKGDIAEGYSVSREKKESFPLTVTSAQKNPTAFYLCASRFRDRNEKLFFGSGTQLSVL.